A single TCR beta chain is shown here with its context. This clonotype was seen a single time. Its antigen specificity is not known. Within one base of it there is no much larger clone, and no base qualities were kept. One read alone lends weak support. The TCR beta CDR3 regions were amplified from RNA transcripts. The first round of RT-PCR for the TCR CDR3 was performed with the HTBI primer set and the Qiagen OneStep RT-PCR kit. Libraries were constructed in a second round of multiplex PCR, after which size selection and purification were performed. The libraries were sequenced on an Illumina HiSeq2000 using paired-end 100 bp reads. The paper's processing steps were these. Raw data were processed with SOAPnuke, discarding reads with adapters, uncalled bases, mean Phred below 15, or no exact constant-primer or identifier match. High-quality paired reads were merged using COPE v1.2.5, and each unique nucleotide sequence was defined as a clonotype. MiTCR v1.1 was used to align clonotypes to the IMGT TRBV, TRBD and TRBJ reference segments. The analysis included only V-J combinations with a frequency above 0.0001, which together covered more than 99% of the repertoires. A TCS score was defined as the ratio of F50 (clonal expansion) to E x V (chaos), with BLOSUM62-based TCRdist applied between CDR3 peptides within each V-J. Welch's t-statistics and random forest reduced fewer than 550 V-J features to about 12, which were used in a naive Bayes classifier (R e1071). TCRdb trimmed public reads at Q25 via fastp, called clones via MiXCR and kept in-frame beta chains. Identical CDR3 protein sequences are pooled into one entry, listed with their most common genes and DNA. The V and J calls, along with clone size, are taken from TCRdb and not from the paper's own processing. This sample lists a few hundred thousand distinct CDR3 sequences; roughly 20% were detected once. The top ten hold just under 40% of the sample.

The CDR3 has 13 amino acids, counting the end cysteine and phenylalanine. The CDR3 DNA has 39 bases and is translated from base 1. According to the germline V gene, CDR1 reads MNHNS and CDR2 reads SASEGT. The data were taken from a study of T cells in Graves' hyperthyroidism and ophthalmopathy (dated by TCRdb to the late 2010s). Context from the whole study: Peripheral blood samples were taken at initial diagnosis, before any treatment was given. A discovery cohort of about 100 patients, 43 with Graves' ophthalmopathy and 55 to 60 with stable Graves' hyperthyroidism, was used to find distinguishing TCR V-J signatures. Prospective prediction of ophthalmopathy was tested in an independent validation cohort consisting of some 18 hyperthyroidism patients and 15 or so patients who later progressed to ophthalmopathy. The 75 to 100 discovery patients were randomly divided into training and test sets at a 7:3 ratio. In addition, the study compared T-cell repertoires in thyroid tissue and in blood from 6 or 7 Graves' hyperthyroidism patients. After sampling, hyperthyroidism patients received methimazole starting at 30 mg daily, and ophthalmopathy patients received high-dose intravenous methylprednisolone. The paper describes TCR Vbeta CDR3 sequencing of 140 or so peripheral blood samples, made up of under 50 ophthalmopathy patients, over 70 hyperthyroidism patients and 17 progressor patients. The study at large found these results: Most expanded thyroid clonotypes (frequency above 0.001) were also detected in blood, suggesting blood repertoires may reflect thyroid immune responses. In validation, the model predicted progression to ophthalmopathy a median of about 5.9 months before onset, with approximately 71% sensitivity and around 76% specificity. In cross-validation, a model built on a 13 V-J signature told ophthalmopathy apart from stable hyperthyroidism with approximately 91% sensitivity and about 81% specificity, and in testing the same model reached 80%/75%. Sample size was not statistically predetermined, and investigators were not blinded to group allocation.

Ophthalmopathy patients had moderately to severely active disease, Clinical Activity Score of at least 3, NOSPECS grade of at least 4, and duration under 3 months. Patients with uncontrolled infections, other autoimmune diseases, pregnancy or lactation were excluded. Diagnoses were established on the basis of clinical symptoms, serum thyroxine and TRAb, thyroid ultrasound, and orbital computed tomography. Ficoll-Paque density gradient centrifugation was used to isolate PBMCs from approximately 11 ml of fresh peripheral blood. Trizol reagent was used to extract total RNA, and RNA quality was then checked on an Agilent 2100 Bioanalyzer.

This TCR was recovered from a man aged 45-65 years with Graves' ophthalmopathy. Sequencing used blood. The rearranged segments are TRBV6-1 and TRBJ2-7; the D gene is perhaps TRBD2, from 6 matching bases. The J call may be faulty, since TRBJ2-1 better matches the DNA end. The nucleotide sequence is TGTGCCACGGGGTTCAGGAGGGAAGACGAGCAGTTCTTC. This is translated as CATGFRREDEQFF.